The 5 T cell receptor beta chains reported below all come from one sample, sequenced in a study of blood T cells in healthy people across ages. A sample-barcoded 5' primer and a J-beta primer mix were used in a second PCR of about 6 to 12 cycles. TCRdb fed the 5' RACE reads into MiXCR, producing one record per CDR3 protein. The data show hundreds of thousands of distinct CDR3 sequences, roughly 44% seen once. Sequenced: blood. All receptors come from a man aged 55 to 69 in good health.

This chain uses TRBV2 with TRBJ2-5; 11 positions agree with TRBD1. CDR1 SNHLY and CDR2 FYNNEI come from the germline V gene. V lost 5 bases, J lost 1 base, and 3 bases stayed unmatched. This CDR3 region has 15 residues. This CDR3 is CASSTGQGGQETQYF. CDR3 in DNA: TGTGCCAGCAGTACGGGACAGGGGGGCCAAGAGACCCAGTACTTC.

This clonotype was seen ten or more times. The V call is TRBV24-1, the J call TRBJ2-1, with 8 bases matching TRBD1. Germline V gene sequence: CDR1 KGHDR, CDR2 SFDVKD. The CDR3 has 16 residues. The V gene end was trimmed by 3 bases and the J gene end by 3 bases; junction bases not matched to a gene: 6. The CDR3 DNA reads as TGTGCCACCAGTGATCCTGGACAGGGTAGCTACAATGAGCAGTTCTTC. It specifies CATSDPGQGSYNEQFF.

This clonotype was found a few times. V is TRBV2 and J is TRBJ1-1; possible D gene TRBD1, 6 bases. Germline CDR1 is SNHLY and CDR2 is FYNNEI. The V gene lost 5 bases and the J gene lost 0 bases, with 16 bases spanning the gap. CDR3 length equals 16 residues. CDR3 in amino acids: CASSYDRTGVNTEAFF. The CDR3 DNA reads as TGTGCCAGCAGTTACGACAGGACGGGGGTGAACACTGAAGCTTTCTTT.

This chain links TRBV7-8 with TRBJ2-5; 7 bases match TRBD2. This CDR3 is 18 amino acids long. CDR1 SGHVS and CDR2 FQNEAQ come from the germline V gene. The V gene end was trimmed by 1 base and the J gene end by 4 bases; junction bases not matched to a gene: 15. For the CDR3, the DNA is TGTGCCAGCAGCTTAGAGACTAGCCGATATAGGAGGGCAGAGACCCAGTACTTC. Encoded protein: CASSLETSRYRRAETQYF.

This clonotype was counted a few times. J is TRBJ2-5 and V is TRBV29-1; D remains ambiguous. The CDR3 runs 12 residues. Germline values: CDR1 SQVTM, CDR2 ANQGSEA. Trimming pared 4 bases from V and 2 bases from J, leaving 8 bases between. Here the CDR3 DNA reads TGCAGCGTTGTTATCCTGCAAGAGACCCAGTACTTC. The encoded protein is CSVVILQETQYF.